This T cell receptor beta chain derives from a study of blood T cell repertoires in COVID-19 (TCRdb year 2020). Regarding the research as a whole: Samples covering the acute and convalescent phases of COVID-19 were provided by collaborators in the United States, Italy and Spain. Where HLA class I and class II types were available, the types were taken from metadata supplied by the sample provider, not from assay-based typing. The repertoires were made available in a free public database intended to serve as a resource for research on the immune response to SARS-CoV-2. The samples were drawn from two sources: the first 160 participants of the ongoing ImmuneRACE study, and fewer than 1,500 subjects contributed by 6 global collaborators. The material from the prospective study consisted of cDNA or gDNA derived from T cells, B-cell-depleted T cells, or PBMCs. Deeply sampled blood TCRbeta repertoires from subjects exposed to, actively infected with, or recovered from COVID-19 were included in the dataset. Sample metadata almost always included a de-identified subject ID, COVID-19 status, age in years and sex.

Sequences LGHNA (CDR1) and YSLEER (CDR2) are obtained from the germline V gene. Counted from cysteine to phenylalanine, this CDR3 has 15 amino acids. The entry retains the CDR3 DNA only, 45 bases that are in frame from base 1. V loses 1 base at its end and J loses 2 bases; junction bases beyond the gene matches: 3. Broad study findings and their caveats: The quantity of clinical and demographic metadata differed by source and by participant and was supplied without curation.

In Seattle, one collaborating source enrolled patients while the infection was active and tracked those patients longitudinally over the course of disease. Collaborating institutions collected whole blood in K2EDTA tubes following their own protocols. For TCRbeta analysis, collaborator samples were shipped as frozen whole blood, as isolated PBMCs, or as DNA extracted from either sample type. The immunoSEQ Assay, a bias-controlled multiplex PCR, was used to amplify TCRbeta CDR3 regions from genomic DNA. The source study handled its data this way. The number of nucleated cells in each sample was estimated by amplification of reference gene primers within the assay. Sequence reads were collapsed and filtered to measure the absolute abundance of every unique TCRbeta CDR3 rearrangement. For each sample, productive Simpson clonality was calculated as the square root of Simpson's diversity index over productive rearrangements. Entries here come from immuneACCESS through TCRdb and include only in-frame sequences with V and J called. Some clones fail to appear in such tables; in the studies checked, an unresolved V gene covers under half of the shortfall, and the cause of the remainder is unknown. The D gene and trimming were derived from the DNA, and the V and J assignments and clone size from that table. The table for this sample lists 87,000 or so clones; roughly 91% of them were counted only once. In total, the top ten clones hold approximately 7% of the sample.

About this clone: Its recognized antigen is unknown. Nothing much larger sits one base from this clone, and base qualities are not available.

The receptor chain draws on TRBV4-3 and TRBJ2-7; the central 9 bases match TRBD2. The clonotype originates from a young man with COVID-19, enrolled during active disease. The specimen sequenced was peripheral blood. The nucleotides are TGCGCCAGCAGCCAAGCGATAGCGGGGGCCTACGAGCAGTACTTC. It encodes CASSQAIAGAYEQYF.